Listed below are T cell receptor beta chains from one sample, sequenced in a study of cytomegalovirus exposure and HLA in healthy donors. TCRdb's copy holds only in-frame clones and misses some; the assay was immunoSEQ multiplex PCR. The sample consists of over 150,000 clones, 60% to 80% of them appearing once. The specimen sequenced was PBMCs. All receptors come from a woman in her twenties or thirties in good health and CMV-seropositive. CDR3s include the opening cysteine and the closing phenylalanine or tryptophan. The order of the fields is D gene, V gene, clone size, J gene, CDR3 DNA, CDR3 protein. A D gene is named only where the DNA matches it firmly. Some rows mark clone size as missing; the rest say once, few, many or name a class of expanded clone.

d_gene: NA; v_gene: TRBV10-3; abundance: NA; j_gene: TRBJ2-7; CDR3nt: TGTGCCATCAGTGACGGACAGACCAGCTCCTACGAGCAGTACTTC; CDR3aa: CAISDGQTSSYEQYF
d_gene: TRBD2; v_gene: TRBV2; abundance: NA; j_gene: TRBJ2-7; CDR3nt: TGTGCCAGCAGCCCCAGGGGACTAGCGGGTTACGAGCAGTACTTC; CDR3aa: CASSPRGLAGYEQYF
d_gene: TRBD1; v_gene: TRBV10-3; abundance: once; j_gene: TRBJ1-2; CDR3nt: TGTGCCATCAGTGAGCAGGGGGCTGGCTACACCTTC; CDR3aa: CAISEQGAGYTF
d_gene: NA; v_gene: TRBV6-6; abundance: NA; j_gene: TRBJ1-1; CDR3nt: TGTGCCAGCAGTCCCGGAGGGGAGCTGAACACTGAAGCTTTCTTT; CDR3aa: CASSPGGELNTEAFF
d_gene: TRBD2; v_gene: TRBV5-1; abundance: NA; j_gene: TRBJ2-3; CDR3nt: TGCGCCAGCAGCGCGACTAGCGGGAGACTCGTAGATACGCAGTATTTT; CDR3aa: CASSATSGRLVDTQYF
d_gene: TRBD2; v_gene: TRBV5-1; abundance: NA; j_gene: TRBJ2-1; CDR3nt: TGCGCCAGCAGCTTGCGGCTAGCGGGAGCCAATGAGCAGTTCTTC; CDR3aa: CASSLRLAGANEQFF
d_gene: TRBD1; v_gene: TRBV6-5; abundance: NA; j_gene: TRBJ2-7; CDR3nt: TGTGCCAGTCGACGGACAGGGCCGACCTACGAGCAGTACTTC; CDR3aa: CASRRTGPTYEQYF
d_gene: TRBD2; v_gene: TRBV6-5; abundance: NA; j_gene: TRBJ2-1; CDR3nt: TGTGCCAGCAGTTACTCGACGGCGGGAGGCTACAATGAGCAGTTCTTC; CDR3aa: CASSYSTAGGYNEQFF
d_gene: NA; v_gene: TRBV18; abundance: NA; j_gene: TRBJ2-3; CDR3nt: TGTGCCAGCTCTGTCGGAGGGGACACAGATACGCAGTATTTT; CDR3aa: CASSVGGDTDTQYF
d_gene: NA; v_gene: TRBV19; abundance: NA; j_gene: TRBJ2-3; CDR3nt: TGTGCCAGTAGTCGGGGCACAGATACGCAGTATTTT; CDR3aa: CASSRGTDTQYF
d_gene: NA; v_gene: TRBV10-3; abundance: NA; j_gene: TRBJ1-4; CDR3nt: TGTGCCATCAGTCCCAGCGGGAATGAAAAACTGTTTTTT; CDR3aa: CAISPSGNEKLFF
d_gene: NA; v_gene: TRBV14; abundance: NA; j_gene: TRBJ1-3; CDR3nt: TGTGCCAGCAGCCCTGGCGAGGGGGCTGGAAACACCATATATTTT; CDR3aa: CASSPGEGAGNTIYF
d_gene: TRBD2; v_gene: TRBV28; abundance: NA; j_gene: TRBJ2-7; CDR3nt: TGTGCCAGCAGGCCTAGCGGAAGCTCCTACGAGCAGTACTTC; CDR3aa: CASRPSGSSYEQYF
d_gene: TRBD2; v_gene: TRBV27; abundance: NA; j_gene: TRBJ2-7; CDR3nt: TGTGCCAGCAGTGGGGGGGGACTAGCGGGACCTTCGGTCTACGAGCAGTACTTC; CDR3aa: CASSGGGLAGPSVYEQYF
d_gene: NA; v_gene: TRBV28; abundance: NA; j_gene: TRBJ1-2; CDR3nt: TGTGCCAGCAGCTCCGGACAGTACTATGGCTACACCTTC; CDR3aa: CASSSGQYYGYTF
d_gene: NA; v_gene: TRBV6-6; abundance: few; j_gene: TRBJ1-5; CDR3nt: TGTGCCAGCAGTTATCGAACGGGTTATCAGCCCCAGCATTTT; CDR3aa: CASSYRTGYQPQHF
d_gene: NA; v_gene: TRBV5-8; abundance: NA; j_gene: TRBJ2-2; CDR3nt: TGTGCCAGCAGCTTTTTGTTCGGGGGCACCGGGGAGCTGTTTTTT; CDR3aa: CASSFLFGGTGELFF
d_gene: TRBD1; v_gene: TRBV28; abundance: NA; j_gene: TRBJ1-5; CDR3nt: TGTGCCAGCAGTTTTCCCGGGACAGGTATTGGACAGCCCCAGCATTTT; CDR3aa: CASSFPGTGIGQPQHF
d_gene: TRBD2; v_gene: TRBV27; abundance: NA; j_gene: TRBJ2-7; CDR3nt: TGTGCCAGCAGTTTAGATCCTAGCGGGAGTTTCTACGAGCAGTACTTC; CDR3aa: CASSLDPSGSFYEQYF
d_gene: TRBD1; v_gene: TRBV27; abundance: few; j_gene: TRBJ2-6; CDR3nt: TGTGCCAGCAGTACGAACGGTCAGACAGGGAACCCTGGGGCCAACGTCCTGACTTTC; CDR3aa: CASSTNGQTGNPGANVLTF
d_gene: TRBD2; v_gene: TRBV5-6; abundance: few; j_gene: TRBJ2-1; CDR3nt: TGTGCCAGCAGCCCCCCGCCCGGGCTAGCGGGAGGGCCACGGGAGCAGTTCTTC; CDR3aa: CASSPPPGLAGGPREQFF
d_gene: NA; v_gene: TRBV7-9; abundance: NA; j_gene: TRBJ2-1; CDR3nt: TGTGCCAGCAGCTTACCAGGGGCCTACAATGAGCAGTTCTTC; CDR3aa: CASSLPGAYNEQFF
d_gene: NA; v_gene: TRBV10-1; abundance: NA; j_gene: TRBJ1-6; CDR3nt: TGCGCCAGCAGTGGTCCAGGGGTAAATTCACCCCTCCACTTT; CDR3aa: CASSGPGVNSPLHF
d_gene: TRBD2; v_gene: TRBV5-1; abundance: NA; j_gene: TRBJ2-2; CDR3nt: TGCGCCAGCAGCAGAACCGGGACTAGCGGAGAGCTGAACACCGGGGAGCTGTTTTTT; CDR3aa: CASSRTGTSGELNTGELFF
d_gene: NA; v_gene: TRBV28; abundance: NA; j_gene: TRBJ1-5; CDR3nt: TGTGCCAGCAGGTCCGACCCGGGAGGGAATCAGCCCCAGCATTTT; CDR3aa: CASRSDPGGNQPQHF
d_gene: NA; v_gene: TRBV19; abundance: NA; j_gene: TRBJ2-1; CDR3nt: TGTGCCAGTAGTATACCTGGGACTCCCTACAATGAGCAGTTCTTC; CDR3aa: CASSIPGTPYNEQFF
d_gene: TRBD2; v_gene: TRBV6-5; abundance: NA; j_gene: TRBJ2-7; CDR3nt: TGTGCCAGCAGTGCGACTAGCGGGACCTACGAGCAGTACTTC; CDR3aa: CASSATSGTYEQYF
d_gene: TRBD2; v_gene: TRBV28; abundance: NA; j_gene: TRBJ2-7; CDR3nt: TGTGCCAGCAGTTCCCGACTAGCGGGAGTCTACGAGCAGTACTTC; CDR3aa: CASSSRLAGVYEQYF
d_gene: NA; v_gene: TRBV28; abundance: NA; j_gene: TRBJ1-2; CDR3nt: TGTGCCAGCAGTTTATGGAGGAGAGGGTATAACGCAGCTGGCTACACCTTC; CDR3aa: CASSLWRRGYNAAGYTF
d_gene: NA; v_gene: TRBV7-6; abundance: NA; j_gene: TRBJ2-5; CDR3nt: TGTGCCAGCAGCTTACGCAGGCAAGAGACCCAGTACTTC; CDR3aa: CASSLRRQETQYF
d_gene: NA; v_gene: TRBV14; abundance: few; j_gene: TRBJ1-1; CDR3nt: TGTGCCAGCAGCCAAGCGGGGATGAACACTGAAGCTTTCTTT; CDR3aa: CASSQAGMNTEAFF
d_gene: TRBD1; v_gene: TRBV19; abundance: NA; j_gene: TRBJ2-1; CDR3nt: TGTGCCACCACCCCCGGGACAGGCGTTGAGCAGTTCTTC; CDR3aa: CATTPGTGVEQFF
d_gene: NA; v_gene: TRBV28; abundance: few; j_gene: TRBJ1-5; CDR3nt: TGTGCCAGCAGAAAGGGGGTGGCACAGTATCAGCCCCAGCATTTT; CDR3aa: CASRKGVAQYQPQHF
d_gene: TRBD2; v_gene: TRBV7-2; abundance: NA; j_gene: TRBJ2-7; CDR3nt: TGTGCCAGCAGCTGGGGACTAGCGGGAGGGGCCGAGCAGTACTTC; CDR3aa: CASSWGLAGGAEQYF
d_gene: NA; v_gene: TRBV25-1; abundance: NA; j_gene: TRBJ2-7; CDR3nt: TGTGCCAGCAGTGAATCCAGGGTCAACGAGCAGTACTTC; CDR3aa: CASSESRVNEQYF
d_gene: NA; v_gene: TRBV5-4; abundance: once; j_gene: TRBJ2-1; CDR3nt: TGTGCCAGCAGCGAGACTGCTGAGCAGTTCTTC; CDR3aa: CASSETAEQFF
d_gene: TRBD2; v_gene: TRBV7-9; abundance: few; j_gene: TRBJ2-1; CDR3nt: TGTGCCAGCAGCGCTCGAGCGGGATTGAATCTACGTGGGCAGTTCTTC; CDR3aa: CASSARAGLNLRGQFF
d_gene: NA; v_gene: TRBV5-5; abundance: NA; j_gene: TRBJ2-7; CDR3nt: TGTGCCAGCAGCTTGGCGCGCGAGCAGTACTTC; CDR3aa: CASSLAREQYF
d_gene: NA; v_gene: TRBV6-1; abundance: NA; j_gene: TRBJ2-7; CDR3nt: TGTGCCAGCAGTGAAGGTTTCACTAGCCGGGATCTTTACGAGCAGTACTTC; CDR3aa: CASSEGFTSRDLYEQYF
d_gene: NA; v_gene: TRBV28; abundance: NA; j_gene: TRBJ2-2; CDR3nt: TGTGCCAGCAGCCCGGCGGGCGGGGAGCTGTTTTTT; CDR3aa: CASSPAGGELFF
d_gene: TRBD1; v_gene: TRBV4-1; abundance: once; j_gene: TRBJ2-7; CDR3nt: TGCGCCACTTCCGTGGGACAGGGTCCCTACGAGCAGTACTTC; CDR3aa: CATSVGQGPYEQYF
d_gene: NA; v_gene: TRBV6-1; abundance: NA; j_gene: TRBJ1-3; CDR3nt: TGTGCCAGCAGCTTTGACGGGAACACCATATATTTT; CDR3aa: CASSFDGNTIYF
d_gene: NA; v_gene: TRBV29-1; abundance: NA; j_gene: TRBJ2-1; CDR3nt: TGCAGCGTTGCTGGAGGCTCCTACAATGAGCAGTTCTTC; CDR3aa: CSVAGGSYNEQFF
d_gene: NA; v_gene: TRBV5-8; abundance: NA; j_gene: TRBJ1-2; CDR3nt: TGTGCCAGCAGCTCACAGGCGCGCTATGGCTACACCTTC; CDR3aa: CASSSQARYGYTF
d_gene: NA; v_gene: TRBV6-6; abundance: NA; j_gene: TRBJ1-1; CDR3nt: TGTGCCAGCAGTCCCTCGGGTCACACTGAAGCTTTCTTT; CDR3aa: CASSPSGHTEAFF
d_gene: NA; v_gene: TRBV7-9; abundance: NA; j_gene: TRBJ2-1; CDR3nt: TGTGCCAGCAGCCTCCCCCCAGGCAATGAGCAGTTCTTC; CDR3aa: CASSLPPGNEQFF
d_gene: TRBD1; v_gene: TRBV5-1; abundance: NA; j_gene: TRBJ2-2; CDR3nt: TGCGCCAACAGCATACAGGGGGCGACCGGGGAGCTGTTTTTT; CDR3aa: CANSIQGATGELFF
d_gene: TRBD2; v_gene: TRBV10-2; abundance: NA; j_gene: TRBJ2-1; CDR3nt: TGCGCCAGCAGTGTCACTAGCGGGAGCTCCTACAATGAGCAGTTCTTC; CDR3aa: CASSVTSGSSYNEQFF
d_gene: TRBD2; v_gene: TRBV27; abundance: NA; j_gene: TRBJ2-7; CDR3nt: TGTGCCAGCACCTTCTTCATCCCGGGACTAGCGGGAGAACTCGGGTACGAGCAGTACTTC; CDR3aa: CASTFFIPGLAGELGYEQYF
d_gene: NA; v_gene: TRBV29-1; abundance: NA; j_gene: TRBJ1-1; CDR3nt: TGCAGCACCCCTGGCGGGGGAAATGAAGCTTTCTTT; CDR3aa: CSTPGGGNEAFF
d_gene: NA; v_gene: TRBV5-1; abundance: NA; j_gene: TRBJ2-7; CDR3nt: TGCGCCAGCAGTAAGAGAGCTAACCTTTACGAGCAGTACTTC; CDR3aa: CASSKRANLYEQYF
d_gene: NA; v_gene: TRBV7-9; abundance: NA; j_gene: TRBJ2-5; CDR3nt: TGTGCCAGCAGCGGCGGATCCCAAGAGACCCAGTACTTC; CDR3aa: CASSGGSQETQYF
d_gene: NA; v_gene: TRBV4-1; abundance: NA; j_gene: TRBJ2-1; CDR3nt: TGCGCCAGCAGTCCGAGTCGGGACAATGAGCAGTTCTTC; CDR3aa: CASSPSRDNEQFF